The 21 T cell receptor beta chains below were found in one sample sequenced in a study of CD8 T cells in Susac syndrome. Random hexamers primed reverse transcription of 0.5 to 1 ug RNA. TCRdb recomputed calls from the immunoSEQ multiplex PCR reads with MiXCR, one row per CDR3 protein. This table has about 190,000 distinct CDR3 sequences, almost 96% appearing once. The sequenced sample was CD4+ T cells from PBMCs. Receptors originate from a human donor with Susac syndrome.

The chain joins TRBV7-3 to TRBJ2-5; perhaps TRBD2 as D (5 bases). V lost 5 bases to trimming and J lost 5 bases, with 9 bases between them. CDR1 and CDR2 from the germline V gene are SGHTA and FQGTGA. The CDR3 runs to 12 residues. DNA of the CDR3: TGTGCCAGCAGCGCCCCGGGGGAGACCCAGTACTTC. Translating gives CASSAPGETQYF.

V is TRBV20-1 and J is TRBJ1-1; D unclear. Germline CDR1 and CDR2: DFQATT and SNEGSKA (reference sequence). The V end was cut by 1 base, the J end by 0 bases, with 6 bases between. This CDR3 region has 13 residues. The DNA of the CDR3 is TGCAGTGCTAGAGCCAGAATGAACACTGAAGCTTTCTTT. Residues: CSARARMNTEAFF.

J is TRBJ1-5 and V is TRBV6-5, with 7 positions matching TRBD1. V lost 6 bases to trimming and J lost 7 bases; unmatched junction nucleotides: 12. CDR3 length equals 15 residues. Germline V lookup: CDR1 MNHEY, CDR2 SVGAGI. The CDR3 protein is CASSPTGPGGQPQHF. The CDR3 nucleotides read TGTGCCAGCAGCCCCACTGGTCCAGGGGGACAGCCCCAGCATTTT.

This chain's CDR3 is CASSSRGQIYQPQHF. The DNA of the CDR3 is TGTGCCAGCAGTTCCCGCGGGCAGATCTATCAGCCCCAGCATTTT. The chain carries TRBV27 and TRBJ1-5; D is undetermined. CDR3 length equals 15 residues. The germline V and J ends were trimmed by 4 bases and 5 bases, with 15 bases remaining between them. Germline CDR1 and CDR2: MNHEY and SMNVEV (reference sequence).

This clonotype has a handful of counts. V is TRBV12-3 or TRBV12-4 and J is TRBJ1-2, with unresolved D. Between the trimmed V and J ends, which lost 3 bases and 2 bases, there was a span of 4 bases. The CDR3 spans 12 residues. CDR3 DNA: TGTGCCAGCAGTTTTCGGAACTATGGCTACACCTTC. Residues: CASSFRNYGYTF.

V usage is TRBV3-1 and J usage is TRBJ1-6, with a possible D match to TRBD1 (5 bases). Trimming pared 0 bases from V and 9 bases from J, leaving 9 bases between. Germline-derived CDR1 and CDR2 are LGHDT and YNNKEL (reference sequence). CDR3 size: 14 residues. The DNA for the CDR3 is TGTGCCAGCAGCCAAGATCTGGGGGTTTCACCCCTCCACTTT. It codes for CASSQDLGVSPLHF.

This chain links TRBV18 with TRBJ1-1, with 7 bases fitting TRBD1. Losses at the gene ends were 8 bases for V and 1 base for J; bases not matched to a gene: 4. The length of the CDR3 is 13 residues. Per germline, CDR1 KGHSH and CDR2 LQKENI. The CDR3 is CASHRGGNTEAFF. DNA for the CDR3: TGTGCCAGCCACAGGGGTGGGAACACTGAAGCTTTCTTT. Using reference TRBV18 and TRBJ1-1 for the parts outside the CDR3, the full variable domain is NAGVMQNPRHLVRRRGQEARLRCSPMKGHSHVYWYRQLPEEGLKFMVYLQKENIIDESGMPKERFSAEFPKEGPSILRIQQVVRGDSAAYFCASHRGGNTEAFFGQGTRLTVV.

This sequence joins TRBV28 and TRBJ2-5; 9 bases are a match to TRBD2. The CDR3 is 15 amino acids. Trimming at V came to 3 bases and at J to 5 bases, leaving 7 bases not matched to a gene. The germline V gene has CDR1 MDHEN and CDR2 SYDVKM. Here the CDR3 reads CASSFRVAGAETQYF. CDR3 nucleotides: TGTGCCAGCAGTTTTAGGGTAGCGGGGGCGGAGACCCAGTACTTC. Variable domain in full (rest from reference TRBV28 and TRBJ2-5): DVKVTQSSRYLVKRTGEKVFLECVQDMDHENMFWYRQDPGLGLRLIYFSYDVKMKEKGDIPEGYSVSREKKERFSLILESASTNQTSMYLCASSFRVAGAETQYFGPGTRLLVL.

The chain joins TRBV20-1 to TRBJ1-6; 7 bases are a match to TRBD1. The V and J ends lost 0 bases and 7 bases, in that order; junction bases with no gene match: 3. CDR1 and CDR2 from the germline V gene are DFQATT and SNEGSKA (reference sequence). CDR3 length: 14 amino acids. CDR3 sequence: CSAREGRGNSPLHF. CDR3 in DNA: TGCAGTGCTAGAGAGGGCAGGGGGAATTCACCCCTCCACTTT.

The chain joins TRBV6-5 to TRBJ2-5, with 10 bases matching TRBD1. Germline values: CDR1 MNHEY, CDR2 SVGAGI. This CDR3 region has 15 residues. Germline trimming cut 0 bases from V and 5 bases from J; bases unmatched to any gene: 3. The CDR3 spells CASSYSGQGRETQYF. Written as DNA, the CDR3 is TGTGCCAGCAGTTACTCGGGACAGGGGCGTGAGACCCAGTACTTC.

The rearrangement links TRBV9 to TRBJ1-1; D uncertain. The germline V gene encodes CDR1 SGDLS and CDR2 YYNGEE. This CDR3 is built from 12 residues. The V gene lost 4 bases and the J gene lost 4 bases, with 8 bases spanning the gap. CDR3 in amino acids: CASSPHGTEAFF. CDR3 in DNA: TGTGCCAGCAGCCCCCACGGCACTGAAGCTTTCTTT.

This sequence joins TRBV9 and TRBJ1-1; D remains unclear. Per the germline V gene, CDR1 is SGDLS and CDR2 is YYNGEE. The CDR3 is 13 residues long. Trimming shortened V by 0 bases and J by 4 bases, and 7 bases separated the two germline ends. The CDR3 loop reads CASSVGGSTEAFF. The CDR3 region has the DNA TGTGCCAGCAGCGTAGGGGGTAGCACTGAAGCTTTCTTT.

The chain uses TRBV6-2 or TRBV6-3 and TRBJ1-5, with D possibly TRBD1 on 6 matching bases. The V end lost 6 bases, the J end lost 3 bases, and 15 bases lay between the germline ends. The CDR3 is made up of 15 amino acids. Looked up from germline, CDR1 is MNHEY and CDR2 is SVGEGT. The CDR3 nucleotides read TGTGCCAGCAGAGGACAGAGAGGGTACAATCAGCCCCAGCATTTT. It translates to CASRGQRGYNQPQHF.

This clonotype showed up just once. The CDR3 sequence: CAIPGTGGDGELFF. The CDR3 nucleotides are TGTGCCATACCCGGGACAGGGGGCGACGGGGAGCTGTTTTTT. This rearrangement joins TRBV7-7 to TRBJ2-2; 12 bases are shared with TRBD1. Trimming at V came to 10 bases and at J to 7 bases, leaving 7 bases not matched to a gene. CDR1 is SSHAT and CDR2 is FNYEAQ in the germline V gene (reference sequence). This CDR3 region has 14 residues.

This chain uses TRBV6-4 with TRBJ2-3; 12 bases fit TRBD2. Germline CDR1 MRHNA, CDR2 SNTAGT. V gave up 5 bases and J gave up 3 bases; unmatched junction bases: 3. CDR3 length: 15 amino acids. The CDR3 sequence is CASSHGTSGTDTQYF. Here the CDR3 DNA reads TGTGCCAGCAGTCATGGGACTAGCGGGACAGATACGCAGTATTTT.

V usage is TRBV19 and J usage is TRBJ2-5, with 10 bases matching TRBD2. The J segment lost 2 bases and the V segment lost 9 bases, leaving 9 bases of the junction unmatched. The CDR3 loop spans 15 amino acids. Germline V gives CDR1 LNHDA, CDR2 SQIVND (reference sequence). DNA for the CDR3: TGTGCCAGCACCGAAGCGGGGGGGTCTCAAGAGACCCAGTACTTC. Its translation: CASTEAGGSQETQYF.

The rearrangement joins TRBV20-1 to TRBJ1-5; D remains unclear. CDR3 length: 13 residues. In germline, CDR1 is DFQATT, CDR2 SNEGSKA (reference sequence). Trimming cost V 6 bases and J 3 bases, with 12 bases left between them. Here the CDR3 DNA reads TGCAGTGCCCTCAAAGGCCCCAATCAGCCCCAGCATTTT. Protein sequence: CSALKGPNQPQHF.

The V and J genes are TRBV29-1 and TRBJ1-1; 7 nucleotides align to TRBD1. V shed 2 bases and J 8 bases; nucleotides not matched to a gene: 8. Germline lookup yields CDR1 SQVTM and CDR2 ANQGSEA. The length of the CDR3 is 13 residues. This CDR3 is CSVELIGTEEAFF. The CDR3 DNA follows: TGCAGCGTTGAACTAATCGGGACAGAAGAAGCTTTCTTT.

This chain uses TRBV4-2 with TRBJ1-2, with TRBD1 identical over 10 bases. V gave up 2 bases and J gave up 4 bases; unmatched junction bases: 7. Germline V gene data show CDR1 as LGHNA and CDR2 as YNFKEQ. There are 16 residues in the CDR3. Here the CDR3 DNA reads TGTGCCAGCAGCCAACAAGGGACAGGGGCCGCCTATGGCTACACCTTC. This gives the protein CASSQQGTGAAYGYTF.

Here the CDR3 reads CASSQGWAGARLSTDTQYF. DNA for the CDR3: TGCGCCAGCAGCCAGGGTTGGGCGGGGGCCAGACTTAGCACAGATACGCAGTATTTT. V gene TRBV4-3 combines with J gene TRBJ2-3; maybe TRBD2 (7 bases). Germline values: CDR1 LGHNA, CDR2 YSLEER. This CDR3 is 19 amino acids long. Deletions cut 3 bases from V and 0 bases from J, with 22 bases between.

The chain recombines TRBV25-1 with TRBJ2-5; no firm D call. Trimming shortened V by 5 bases and J by 1 base, and 8 bases separated the two germline ends. Germline V lookup: CDR1 MGHDK, CDR2 SYGVNS. The CDR3 is made up of 13 amino acids. The chain's CDR3 is CASSIYSQETQYF. DNA for the CDR3: TGTGCCAGCAGTATCTACAGCCAAGAGACCCAGTACTTC.